This T cell receptor (beta chain) was retrieved from a study of blood T cells in healthy people across ages. It was with a sample-barcoded 5' primer and a J-beta primer mix that a second PCR of about 6 to 11 cycles was run. From the 5' RACE reads, TCRdb called clonotypes with MiXCR, one entry per CDR3 protein. Among 650,000 to 900,000 distinct CDR3 sequences, about 59% were seen once, and the ten largest hold roughly 25%. Sequenced sample: blood. This TCR came from a man aged 25-45 years in good health.

CDR3 amino acids: CASSHHPGTANTEAFF. The DNA of the CDR3 is TGTGCCAGCAGCCACCACCCCGGGACCGCTAACACTGAAGCTTTCTTT. This chain links TRBV9 with TRBJ1-1; tentatively, D is TRBD1 (5 bases). V shed 4 bases and J shed 2 bases, with 18 bases lying between them. The V gene's germline CDR1 is SGDLS and CDR2 YYNGEE. The CDR3 is 16 amino acids. The full variable domain, with the rest looked up from reference TRBV9 and TRBJ1-1, is DSGVTQTPKHLITATGQRVTLRCSPRSGDLSVYWYQQSLDQGLQFLIQYYNGEERAKGNILERFSAQQFPDLHSELNLSSLELGDSALYFCASSHHPGTANTEAFFGQGTRLTVV.